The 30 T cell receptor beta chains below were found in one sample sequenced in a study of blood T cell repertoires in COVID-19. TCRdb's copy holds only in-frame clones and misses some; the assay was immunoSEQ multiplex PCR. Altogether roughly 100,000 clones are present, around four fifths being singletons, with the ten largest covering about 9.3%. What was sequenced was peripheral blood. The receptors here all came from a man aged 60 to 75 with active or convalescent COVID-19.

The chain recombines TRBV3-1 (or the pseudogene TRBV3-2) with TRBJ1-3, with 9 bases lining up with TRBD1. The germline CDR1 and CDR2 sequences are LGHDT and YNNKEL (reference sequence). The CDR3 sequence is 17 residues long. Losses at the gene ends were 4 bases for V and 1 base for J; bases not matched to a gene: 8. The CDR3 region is CASSLGQGITSGNTIYF. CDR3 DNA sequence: TGTGCCAGCAGCCTAGGACAGGGGATTACGTCTGGAAACACCATATATTTT.

The DNA of the CDR3 is TGTGCCAGCAGCCGAGAGACTAGCGGCCGGGAGACCCAGTACTTC. Protein: CASSRETSGRETQYF. The chain has TRBV3-1 (or the pseudogene TRBV3-2) and TRBJ2-5; 9 nucleotides align to TRBD2. The germline V gene encodes CDR1 LGHDT and CDR2 YNNKEL (reference sequence). The ends lost 4 bases at V and 5 bases at J; junction bases unmatched: 8. This CDR3 is built from 15 residues.

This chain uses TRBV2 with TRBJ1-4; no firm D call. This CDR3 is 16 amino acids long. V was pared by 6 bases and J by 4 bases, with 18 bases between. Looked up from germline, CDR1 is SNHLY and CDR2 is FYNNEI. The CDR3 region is CASSPPAGRGNEKLFF. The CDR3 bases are TGTGCCAGCAGCCCCCCGGCGGGGAGAGGTAATGAAAAACTGTTTTTT.

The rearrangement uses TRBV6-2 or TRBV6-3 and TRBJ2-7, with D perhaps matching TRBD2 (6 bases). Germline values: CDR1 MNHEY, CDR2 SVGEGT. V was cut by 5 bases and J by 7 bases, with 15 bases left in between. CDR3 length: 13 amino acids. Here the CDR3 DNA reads TGTGCCAGCAGTCCGGACGCCCGGGGGGAGCAGTACGTC. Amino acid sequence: CASSPDARGEQYV.

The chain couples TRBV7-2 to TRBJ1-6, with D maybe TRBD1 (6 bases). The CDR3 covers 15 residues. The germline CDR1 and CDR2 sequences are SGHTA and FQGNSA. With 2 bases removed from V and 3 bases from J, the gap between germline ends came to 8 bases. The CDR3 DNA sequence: TGTGCCAGCAGCTTACAGGGACACTATAATTCACCCCTCCACTTT. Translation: CASSLQGHYNSPLHF.

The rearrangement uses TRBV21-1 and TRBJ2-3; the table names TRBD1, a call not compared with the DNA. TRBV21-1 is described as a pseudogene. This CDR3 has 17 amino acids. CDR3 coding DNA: TGTGCCAGCAGCAAGGGTAACAGGGGTGTGGGACGAGATACGCAGTATTTT. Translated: CASSKGNRGVGRDTQYF.

CDR3: CASSPQGMPDNEQFF. The CDR3 DNA sequence: TGTGCCAGCTCACCACAGGGGATGCCGGACAATGAGCAGTTCTTC. The chain recombines TRBV18 with TRBJ2-1, with D possibly TRBD1 on 5 matching bases. CDR3 length: 15 residues. V was shortened by 1 base and J by 5 bases, with 12 bases between the two germline ends. Germline CDR1 KGHSH, CDR2 LQKENI. The variable domain in full, completed from reference TRBV18 and TRBJ2-1, reads NAGVMQNPRHLVRRRGQEARLRCSPMKGHSHVYWYRQLPEEGLKFMVYLQKENIIDESGMPKERFSAEFPKEGPSILRIQQVVRGDSAAYFCASSPQGMPDNEQFFGPGTRLTVL.

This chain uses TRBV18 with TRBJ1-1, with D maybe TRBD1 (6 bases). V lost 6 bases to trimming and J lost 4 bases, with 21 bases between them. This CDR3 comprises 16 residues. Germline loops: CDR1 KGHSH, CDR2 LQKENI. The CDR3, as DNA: TGTGCCAGCTCCTCCCGGGACAAGCCTTTGGGCACTGAAGCTTTCTTT. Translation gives CASSSRDKPLGTEAFF.

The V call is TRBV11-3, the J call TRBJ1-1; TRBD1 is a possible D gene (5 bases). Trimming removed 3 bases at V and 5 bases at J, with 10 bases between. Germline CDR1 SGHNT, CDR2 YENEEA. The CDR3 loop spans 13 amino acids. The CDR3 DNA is TGTGCCAGCAGCTTCGCCGGGGGGACTGAAGCTTTCTTT. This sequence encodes CASSFAGGTEAFF.

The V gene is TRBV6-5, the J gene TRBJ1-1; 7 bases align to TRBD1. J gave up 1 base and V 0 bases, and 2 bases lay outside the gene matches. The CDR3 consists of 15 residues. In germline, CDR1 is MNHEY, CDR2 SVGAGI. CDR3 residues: CASSYSGQPNTEAFF. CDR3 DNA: TGTGCCAGCAGTTACTCGGGACAGCCGAACACTGAAGCTTTCTTT.

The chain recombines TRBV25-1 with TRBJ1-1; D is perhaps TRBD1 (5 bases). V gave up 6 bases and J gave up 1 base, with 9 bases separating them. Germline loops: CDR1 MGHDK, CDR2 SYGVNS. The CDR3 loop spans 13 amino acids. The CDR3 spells CASRAGQNTEAFF. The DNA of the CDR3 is TGTGCCAGCAGGGCAGGACAGAACACTGAAGCTTTCTTT.

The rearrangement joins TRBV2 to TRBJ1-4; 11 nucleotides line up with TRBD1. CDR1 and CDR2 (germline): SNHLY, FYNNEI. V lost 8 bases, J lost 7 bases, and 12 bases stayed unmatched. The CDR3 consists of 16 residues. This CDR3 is CASAGQGAFEVEKLFF. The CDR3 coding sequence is TGTGCCAGCGCCGGACAGGGGGCTTTCGAGGTTGAAAAACTGTTTTTT.

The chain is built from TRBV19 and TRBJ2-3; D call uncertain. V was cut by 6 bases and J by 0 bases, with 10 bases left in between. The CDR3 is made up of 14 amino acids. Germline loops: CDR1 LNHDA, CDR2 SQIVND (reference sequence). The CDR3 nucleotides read TGTGCCAGTAGGGCGACATCTAGCACAGATACGCAGTATTTT. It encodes CASRATSSTDTQYF.

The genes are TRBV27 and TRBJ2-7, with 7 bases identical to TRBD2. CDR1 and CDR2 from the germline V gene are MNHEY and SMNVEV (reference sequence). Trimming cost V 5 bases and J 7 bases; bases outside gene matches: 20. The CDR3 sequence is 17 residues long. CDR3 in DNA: TGTGCCAGCAGTCAGCCCCCTTTTAGCGGGTTCACGGGGGAGCAGTACTTC. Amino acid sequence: CASSQPPFSGFTGEQYF.

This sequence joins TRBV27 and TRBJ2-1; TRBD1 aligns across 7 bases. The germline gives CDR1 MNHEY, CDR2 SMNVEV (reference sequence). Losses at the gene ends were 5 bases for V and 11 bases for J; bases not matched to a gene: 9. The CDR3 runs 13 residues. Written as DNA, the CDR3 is TGTGCCAGCAGTCCCAGCCAGGGGGACAAGCAGTTCTTC. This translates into CASSPSQGDKQFF.

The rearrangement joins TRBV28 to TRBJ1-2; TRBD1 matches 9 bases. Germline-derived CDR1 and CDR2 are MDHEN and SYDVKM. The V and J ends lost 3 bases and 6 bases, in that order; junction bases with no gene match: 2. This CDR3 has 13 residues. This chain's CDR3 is CASSFRDRDGYTF. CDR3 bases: TGTGCCAGCAGTTTCCGGGACAGGGATGGCTACACCTTC.

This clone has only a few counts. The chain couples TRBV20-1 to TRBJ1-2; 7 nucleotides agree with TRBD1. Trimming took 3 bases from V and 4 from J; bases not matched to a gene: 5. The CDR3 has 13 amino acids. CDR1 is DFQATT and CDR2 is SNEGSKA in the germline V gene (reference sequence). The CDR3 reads CSASDRDSYGYTF. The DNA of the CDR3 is TGCAGTGCTAGTGATCGGGACAGCTATGGCTACACCTTC.

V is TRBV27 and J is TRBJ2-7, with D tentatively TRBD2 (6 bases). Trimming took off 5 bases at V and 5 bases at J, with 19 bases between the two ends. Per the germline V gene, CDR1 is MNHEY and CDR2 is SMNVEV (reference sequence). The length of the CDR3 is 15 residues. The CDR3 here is CASSPLSGPPHEQYF. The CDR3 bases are TGTGCCAGCAGTCCCCTTAGCGGCCCCCCCCACGAGCAGTACTTC.

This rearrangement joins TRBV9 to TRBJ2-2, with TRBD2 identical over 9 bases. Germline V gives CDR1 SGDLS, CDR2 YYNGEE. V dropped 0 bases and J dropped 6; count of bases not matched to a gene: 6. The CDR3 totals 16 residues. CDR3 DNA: TGTGCCAGCAGCGTAGCCCCCGCGGGAGGGGCCGGGGAGCTGTTTTTT. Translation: CASSVAPAGGAGELFF.

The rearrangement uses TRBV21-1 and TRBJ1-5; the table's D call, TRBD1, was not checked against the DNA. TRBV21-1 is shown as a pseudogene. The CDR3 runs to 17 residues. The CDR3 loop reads CASSKEEGAEGNQPQHF. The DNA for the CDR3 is TGTGCCAGCAGCAAAGAGGAGGGGGCAGAGGGCAATCAGCCCCAGCATTTT.

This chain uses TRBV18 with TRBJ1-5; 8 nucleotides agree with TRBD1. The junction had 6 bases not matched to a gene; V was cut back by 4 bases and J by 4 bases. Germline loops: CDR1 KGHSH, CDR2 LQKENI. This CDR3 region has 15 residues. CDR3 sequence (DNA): TGTGCCAGCTCACTTGGACAGGGTTATAATCAGCCCCAGCATTTT. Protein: CASSLGQGYNQPQHF.

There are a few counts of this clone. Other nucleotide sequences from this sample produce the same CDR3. The CDR3 reads CASSISGIGELFF. The CDR3 DNA sequence: TGTGCCAGTAGTATATCAGGGATCGGGGAGCTGTTTTTT. The chain couples TRBV19 to TRBJ2-2; D is perhaps TRBD1 (5 bases). Germline V lookup: CDR1 LNHDA, CDR2 SQIVND (reference sequence). The CDR3 length is 13 residues. The V end lost 2 bases, the J end lost 7 bases, and 8 bases lay between the germline ends.

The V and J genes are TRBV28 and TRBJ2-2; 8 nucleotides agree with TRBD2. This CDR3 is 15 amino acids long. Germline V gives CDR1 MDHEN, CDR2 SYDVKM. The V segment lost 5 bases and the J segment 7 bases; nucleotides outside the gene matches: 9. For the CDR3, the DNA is TGTGCCAGCAGTCGCCGGGGGGGGGTGGGCGGGGAGCTGTTTTTT. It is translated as CASSRRGGVGGELFF.

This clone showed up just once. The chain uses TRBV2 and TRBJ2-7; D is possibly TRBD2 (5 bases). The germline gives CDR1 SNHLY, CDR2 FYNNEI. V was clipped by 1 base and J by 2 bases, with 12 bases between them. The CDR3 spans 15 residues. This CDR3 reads CASSEGRVLTYEQYF. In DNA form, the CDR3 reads TGTGCCAGCAGTGAAGGGCGGGTGCTTACCTACGAGCAGTACTTC.

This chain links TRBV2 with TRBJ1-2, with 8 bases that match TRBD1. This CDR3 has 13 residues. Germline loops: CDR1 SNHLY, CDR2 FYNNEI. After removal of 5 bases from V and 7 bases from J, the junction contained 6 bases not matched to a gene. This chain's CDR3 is CASSTGGQGGYTF. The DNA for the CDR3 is TGTGCCAGCAGTACAGGAGGACAGGGTGGCTACACCTTC.

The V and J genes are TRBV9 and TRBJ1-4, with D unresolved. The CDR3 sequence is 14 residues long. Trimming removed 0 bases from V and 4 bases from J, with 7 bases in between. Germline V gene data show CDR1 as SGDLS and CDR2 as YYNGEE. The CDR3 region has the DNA TGTGCCAGCAGCGTAGGCTACTATAATGAAAAACTGTTTTTT. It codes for CASSVGYYNEKLFF.

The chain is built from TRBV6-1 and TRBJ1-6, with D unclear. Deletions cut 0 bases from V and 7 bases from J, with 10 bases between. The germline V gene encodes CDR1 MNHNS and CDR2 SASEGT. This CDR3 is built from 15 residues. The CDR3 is CASSEAFRTNSPLHF. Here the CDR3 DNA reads TGTGCCAGCAGTGAAGCGTTCCGAACAAATTCACCCCTCCACTTT.

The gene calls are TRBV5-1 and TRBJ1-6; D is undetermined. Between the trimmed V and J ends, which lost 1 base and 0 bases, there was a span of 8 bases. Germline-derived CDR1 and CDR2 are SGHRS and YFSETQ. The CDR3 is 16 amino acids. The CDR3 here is CASSLTPGSYNSPLHF. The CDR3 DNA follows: TGCGCCAGCAGCTTGACTCCCGGCTCCTATAATTCACCCCTCCACTTT.

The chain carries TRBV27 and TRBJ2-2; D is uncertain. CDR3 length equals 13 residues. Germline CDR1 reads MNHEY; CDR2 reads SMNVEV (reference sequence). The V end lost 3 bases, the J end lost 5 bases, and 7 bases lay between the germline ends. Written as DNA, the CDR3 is TGTGCCAGCAGTTTTCGGCGGACCGGGGAGCTGTTTTTT. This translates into CASSFRRTGELFF.

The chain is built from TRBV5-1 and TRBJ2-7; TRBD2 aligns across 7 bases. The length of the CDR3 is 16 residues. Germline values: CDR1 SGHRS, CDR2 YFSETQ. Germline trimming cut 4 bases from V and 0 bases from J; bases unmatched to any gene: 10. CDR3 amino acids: CASSGSDASGSYEQYF. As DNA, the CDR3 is TGCGCCAGCAGCGGGAGCGACGCTAGCGGCTCCTACGAGCAGTACTTC.